A single sample gave rise to the 15 T cell receptor beta chains below, sequenced in a study of T cells in Graves' hyperthyroidism and ophthalmopathy. Amplified TCR beta CDR3 regions came from RNA transcripts. The HTBI primer set was used in a first-round RT-PCR of the TCR CDR3. In TCRdb, the multiplex PCR reads were re-called with MiXCR into one record per CDR3 protein. The sample has roughly 500,000 distinct CDR3 sequences; under 60% are singletons. Sequencing used peripheral blood or thyroid tissue (not recorded which). The receptors shown here come from an adult woman with Graves' disease, either hyperthyroidism or ophthalmopathy (not recorded which).

This clonotype was detected ten times or more. V and J are TRBV15 and TRBJ1-3, with a tentative D call TRBD1 (6 bases). Germline values: CDR1 LNHNV, CDR2 YYDKDF (reference sequence). The CDR3 loop spans 14 amino acids. Trimming left V 7 bases short and J 2 bases short, with 12 bases between. CDR3 amino acids: CATTTGITGNTIYF. CDR3 DNA sequence: TGTGCCACCACCACAGGGATAACTGGAAACACCATATATTTT.

The chain recombines TRBV20-1 with TRBJ1-1; D is ambiguous. The CDR3 totals 12 residues. Trimming shortened V by 6 bases and J by 7 bases, and 15 bases separated the two germline ends. Germline V lookup: CDR1 DFQATT, CDR2 SNEGSKA (reference sequence). The CDR3 is CSAPSRRNEAFF. The CDR3 DNA follows: TGCAGTGCCCCGAGTAGGCGGAATGAAGCTTTCTTT.

This clonotype has a count of ten or more. The chain links TRBV20-1 to TRBJ1-1, with D perhaps TRBD1 (5 bases). Germline loops: CDR1 DFQATT, CDR2 SNEGSKA (reference sequence). The CDR3 sequence is 13 residues long. V lost 3 bases and J lost 0, with 8 bases in between. The CDR3 bases are TGCAGTGCTAGCGAGGGGTTGAACACTGAAGCTTTCTTT. Translation gives CSASEGLNTEAFF.

The genes are TRBV5-1 and TRBJ2-7; TRBD1 matches 9 bases. Germline CDR1 SGHRS, CDR2 YFSETQ. The V gene end was trimmed by 2 bases and the J gene end by 7 bases; junction bases not matched to a gene: 13. CDR3 length equals 16 residues. The CDR3 DNA reads TGCGCCAGCAGCTTCGAGGGACAGGGCTACTTCGGGGAGCAGTACTTC. This encodes CASSFEGQGYFGEQYF.

This clonotype was counted many times. This chain uses TRBV7-3 with TRBJ2-5, with D perhaps matching TRBD2 (6 bases). With 3 bases removed from V and 5 bases from J, the gap between germline ends came to 16 bases. CDR3 length: 15 residues. The germline gives CDR1 SGHTA, CDR2 FQGTGA. DNA of the CDR3: TGTGCCAGCAGCTTCTCCGGGGGAAAGGGGGAGACCCAGTACTTC. It specifies CASSFSGGKGETQYF.

This chain joins TRBV19 and TRBJ1-2; D is possibly TRBD1 (5 bases). Germline V gene data show CDR1 as LNHDA and CDR2 as SQIVND (reference sequence). The CDR3 contains 15 residues. V was pared by 3 bases and J by 7 bases, with 18 bases between. The CDR3 DNA reads as TGTGCCAGTAGTATCGAGGCGGATCGGCAGGGTGGCTACACCTTC. Encoded protein: CASSIEADRQGGYTF.

The rearrangement links TRBV18 to TRBJ1-1, with D hard to call. Trimming cost V 4 bases and J 1 base, with 7 bases left between them. Looked up from germline, CDR1 is KGHSH and CDR2 is LQKENI. CDR3 length equals 13 residues. This CDR3 is CASSREGNTEAFF. CDR3 in DNA: TGTGCCAGCTCACGAGAAGGGAACACTGAAGCTTTCTTT.

The chain links TRBV27 to TRBJ2-6; TRBD1 agrees at 8 bases. The CDR3 has 13 amino acids. Germline values: CDR1 MNHEY, CDR2 SMNVEV (reference sequence). Losses at the gene ends were 6 bases for V and 6 bases for J; bases not matched to a gene: 1. This CDR3 is CASRTGAANVLTF. The DNA of the CDR3 is TGTGCCAGCAGGACAGGGGCGGCCAACGTCCTGACTTTC.

This chain joins TRBV11-2 and TRBJ2-7; D remains unclear. V was pared by 8 bases and J by 2 bases, with 10 bases between. The length of the CDR3 is 12 residues. Germline CDR1 SGHAT, CDR2 FQNNGV. The CDR3 sequence: CASRREAYEQYF. The CDR3, as DNA: TGTGCCAGCCGCAGAGAAGCCTACGAGCAGTACTTC.

The DNA of the CDR3 is TGTGCCAGTGGAAGTGACAGGCTGAACACTGAAGCTTTCTTT. Amino acids: CASGSDRLNTEAFF. The rearrangement links TRBV19 to TRBJ1-1; possibly TRBD1 for D (6 bases). This CDR3 is built from 14 residues. Germline V gene data show CDR1 as LNHDA and CDR2 as SQIVND (reference sequence). V gave up 8 bases and J gave up 0 bases, with 13 bases separating them. Using reference TRBV19 and TRBJ1-1 for the parts outside the CDR3, the full variable domain is DGGITQSPKYLFRKEGQNVTLSCEQNLNHDAMYWYRQDPGQGLRLIYYSQIVNDFQKGDIAEGYSVSREKKESFPLTVTSAQKNPTAFYLCASGSDRLNTEAFFGQGTRLTVV.

This chain uses TRBV11-2 with TRBJ1-2; 7 bases map to TRBD1. V lost 5 bases, J lost 8 bases, and 11 bases stayed unmatched. The germline V gene encodes CDR1 SGHAT and CDR2 FQNNGV. This CDR3 comprises 14 residues. CDR3 in amino acids: CASSATGTAEGYTF. The CDR3 DNA follows: TGTGCCAGCAGCGCGACAGGGACGGCTGAGGGCTACACCTTC.

This sequence joins TRBV19 and TRBJ2-1; 11 positions agree with TRBD2. J lost 4 bases, V lost 7 bases, and 6 bases had no gene match. The V gene's germline CDR1 is LNHDA and CDR2 SQIVND (reference sequence). The CDR3 consists of 15 residues. CDR3 nucleotide sequence: TGTGCCAGTACCCGGCTAGCGGGAGGATACAATGAGCAGTTCTTC. Amino acids: CASTRLAGGYNEQFF.

At least ten counts were recorded for this clonotype. This chain's CDR3 is CASSVWGGGNYGYTF. CDR3 in DNA: TGTGCCAGCAGCGTTTGGGGAGGGGGAAACTATGGCTACACCTTC. This rearrangement joins TRBV9 to TRBJ1-2; the D gene is possibly TRBD1 (6 bases). The CDR3 extends over 15 amino acids. Germline V gene data show CDR1 as SGDLS and CDR2 as YYNGEE. The V gene lost 2 bases and the J gene lost 2 bases, with 13 bases spanning the gap. Looking up the rest from reference TRBV9 and TRBJ1-2 gives the full variable domain: DSGVTQTPKHLITATGQRVTLRCSPRSGDLSVYWYQQSLDQGLQFLIQYYNGEERAKGNILERFSAQQFPDLHSELNLSSLELGDSALYFCASSVWGGGNYGYTFGSGTRLTVV.

This clonotype was seen a few times. V usage is TRBV30 and J usage is TRBJ1-2, with 8 bases matching TRBD1. Germline lookup yields CDR1 GTSNPN and CDR2 SVGIG (reference sequence). The V and J ends lost 1 base and 6 bases, in that order; junction bases with no gene match: 4. CDR3 length equals 13 residues. The CDR3 DNA is TGTGCCTGGAGTGAGACAGGGGTTAATGGCTACACCTTC. It yields the protein CAWSETGVNGYTF.

The genes are TRBV30 and TRBJ1-1; D call uncertain. Germline-derived CDR1 and CDR2 are GTSNPN and SVGIG (reference sequence). V lost 0 bases to trimming and J lost 5 bases, with 10 bases between them. CDR3 size: 13 residues. The CDR3 coding sequence is TGTGCCTGGAGTGTAGCGGTGGGGACTGAAGCTTTCTTT. Encoded protein: CAWSVAVGTEAFF.